This T cell receptor (beta chain) comes out of a study of CD8+CD57+ T cells in acquired aplastic anemia. About the study: DNA from sorted CD4+ and CD8+ cells averaged around 3.5 ug. An average of about 9.8 million reads for CD4+ cells was obtained from healthy donors.

Genomic DNA acted as the template from which TCR beta VDJ combination and CDR3 sequence profiling were carried out. TCRdb fed the reads into MiXCR, producing one record per CDR3 protein. The table records some 120,000 distinct CDR3 sequences, about 46% of them present only once. Study outcomes and limitations: Patients shared 25 to 35 CD8+ CDR3 sequences with controls.

This clonotype has at least ten counts. Antigen specificity is unknown. The junction had 12 bases not matched to a gene; V was cut back by 4 bases and J by 5 bases. Germline assignment: CDR1 SGDLS and CDR2 YYNGEE. The CDR3 spans 16 residues. Sequencing was done on a sample of sorted CD4+, CD8+, or CD8+CD57+ T cells (not recorded which) from PBMCs. The sequence derives from a human donor in good health, serving as a control. The gene calls are TRBV9 and TRBJ2-1; 7 bases are shared with TRBD1. The CDR3 DNA sequence: TGTGCCAGCAGCCCACGACAGGGTATTATCAACAATGAGCAGTTCTTC. Residues: CASSPRQGIINNEQFF. Based on the CDR3 plus reference TRBV9 and TRBJ2-1, the full variable domain is DSGVTQTPKHLITATGQRVTLRCSPRSGDLSVYWYQQSLDQGLQFLIQYYNGEERAKGNILERFSAQQFPDLHSELNLSSLELGDSALYFCASSPRQGIINNEQFFGPGTRLTVL.